This T cell receptor beta chain derives from a study of shared clonotypes between healthy human individuals. As regards this clone: As yet, its antigen is unknown.

Sequencing was performed with immunoSEQ multiplex PCR; in TCRdb, only in-frame clones are kept and a portion is missing. This table has approximately 620,000 clones, around 97% appearing once. The donor cohort consisted entirely of Caucasian adults residing in Nashville, Tennessee. This CDR3 contains 17 residues. V was trimmed by 0 bases and J by 0 bases, leaving 12 bases between them. The germline gives CDR1 LNHNV, CDR2 YYDKDF (reference sequence). General study findings and limits: Compared with clonotypes that all four donors shared, non-shared clonotypes had lower generation probabilities.

The sequencing sample was made of naive CD4+ T cells sorted from blood. Regarding subset: CD45RA+ positively selected. The sequence was collected from a woman aged 25 to 39 in good health. The chain links TRBV15 to TRBJ2-1, with D possibly TRBD2 on 6 matching bases. The CDR3 region has the DNA TGTGCCACCAGCAGAGATAGTGCGGGGAGCTCCTACAATGAGCAGTTCTTC. It codes for CATSRDSAGSSYNEQFF.